The 8 T cell receptor beta chains given below trace back to one sample, sequenced in a study of cytomegalovirus exposure and HLA in healthy donors. In the PCR, 60 Vbeta and 13 Jbeta primers were used. Clones were sequenced by immunoSEQ multiplex PCR, and TCRdb holds only the in-frame ones, with some missing. The table records about 120,000 clones, less than 90% of them present only once. Sequencing used PBMCs. These receptor sequences come from a man aged 50 to 60 in good health and CMV-seronegative.

The J gene is TRBJ2-7, the V gene TRBV6-1; no firm D call. Trimming removed 4 bases at V and 2 bases at J, with 9 bases between. The CDR3 is 13 residues long. Germline assignment: CDR1 MNHNS and CDR2 SASEGT. Written as DNA, the CDR3 is TGTGCCAGCAGTGTTTCATTCACCTACGAGCAGTACTTC. Translating it yields CASSVSFTYEQYF.

The rearrangement links TRBV19 to TRBJ1-2, with 10 bases fitting TRBD1. Germline V gene data show CDR1 as LNHDA and CDR2 as SQIVND (reference sequence). The CDR3 runs to 15 residues. The ends lost 9 bases at V and 7 bases at J; junction bases unmatched: 14. The CDR3 DNA reads as TGTGCCAGCTCGACAGGGGGCGCGACCCAGCGTGGCTACACCTTC. Translating it yields CASSTGGATQRGYTF.

The chain combines TRBV7-9 with TRBJ2-4; 9 bases are shared with TRBD1. The junction had 4 bases not matched to a gene; V was cut back by 4 bases and J by 12 bases. CDR3 size: 12 residues. The germline V gene encodes CDR1 SEHNR and CDR2 FQNEAQ (reference sequence). The CDR3 protein is CASSSTGGHQYF. Written as DNA, the CDR3 is TGTGCCAGCAGCTCGACAGGGGGGCATCAGTACTTC.

The V gene is TRBV7-3, the J gene TRBJ2-7; possibly TRBD1 for D (5 bases). The CDR3 has 13 amino acids. Germline assignment: CDR1 SGHTA and CDR2 FQGTGA. Between the trimmed V and J ends, which lost 5 bases and 3 bases, there was a span of 11 bases. The CDR3 DNA is TGTGCCAGCAGCCCTACAGGAGACTACGAGCAGTACTTC. The encoded protein is CASSPTGDYEQYF.

The chain employs TRBV7-9 and TRBJ1-4; TRBD1 matches 7 bases. The CDR3 totals 14 residues. V lost 4 bases and J lost 8; bases outside the gene matches: 7. The germline V gene has CDR1 SEHNR and CDR2 FQNEAQ (reference sequence). The CDR3 reads CASSSTGLGEKLFF. The CDR3 nucleotides read TGTGCCAGCAGCTCGACAGGGTTGGGGGAAAAACTGTTTTTT.

The chain links TRBV30 to TRBJ1-3; no definite D call. The germline CDR1 and CDR2 sequences are GTSNPN and SVGIG (reference sequence). V lost 4 bases, J lost 2 bases, and 18 bases lay in between. This CDR3 spans 16 amino acids. In nucleotides, the CDR3 is TGTGCCTGGACCCTTTGGGCCTCCCAGGCTGGAAACACCATATATTTT. Its protein is CAWTLWASQAGNTIYF.

The CDR3 DNA reads as TGTGCCAGCAGTCGGAGGACAGGGAGCACAGATACGCAGTATTTT. Encoded protein: CASSRRTGSTDTQYF. V usage is TRBV6-1 and J usage is TRBJ2-3, with 8 bases fitting TRBD1. Germline CDR1 is MNHNS and CDR2 is SASEGT. The CDR3 sequence is 15 residues long. Trimming cost V 5 bases and J 0 bases; bases outside gene matches: 4.

This chain links TRBV2 with TRBJ2-7; no clear D. CDR3 length equals 12 residues. Germline V gives CDR1 SNHLY, CDR2 FYNNEI. V lost 6 bases, J lost 0 bases, and 6 bases lay in between. The CDR3 DNA reads as TGTGCCAGCAGGCGACTCTCCTACGAGCAGTACTTC. As protein: CASRRLSYEQYF.